Presented here are 26 T cell receptor beta chains from one specimen sequenced in a study of CD8+CD57+ T cells in acquired aplastic anemia. The TCR beta profiling, which covered VDJ combination and CDR3 sequence, was carried out using genomic DNA as the template. TCRdb re-analysed the reads in MiXCR, keeping a single row per CDR3 protein. The sample includes a few hundred thousand distinct CDR3 sequences, 55% to 60% of them seen just once. Sequencing used sorted CD4+, CD8+, or CD8+CD57+ T cells (not recorded which) from PBMCs. Receptors originate from a human donor with severe aplastic anemia or a healthy control (not recorded which).

Remarks on this clonotype: Since a much larger clone is just one base distant, this may be a read error. The chain employs TRBV12-5 and TRBJ1-5; perhaps TRBD1 as D (6 bases). Germline lookup yields CDR1 LGHNT and CDR2 FRNRAP. CDR3 size: 17 residues. The CDR3 protein is CASGLVQGAVLNRPQHF. The CDR3 DNA reads as TGTGCTAGTGGTTTGGTACAGGGCGCGGTTCTTAATCGGCCCCAGCATTTT.

The rearrangement links TRBV11-2 to TRBJ1-6, with D possibly being TRBD1 (5 bases). The V gene's germline CDR1 is SGHAT and CDR2 FQNNGV. Trimming took 5 bases from V and 9 from J, leaving 14 bases between them. The CDR3 loop spans 14 amino acids. Written as DNA, the CDR3 is TGTGCCAGCAGCACCGGGACTTCGGGTTCACCCCTCCACTTT. As protein: CASSTGTSGSPLHF.

This rearrangement joins TRBV7-2 to TRBJ2-7; 7 nucleotides align to TRBD2. The J call could be wrong; TRBJ2-1 is a better fit for the DNA end. Germline V lookup: CDR1 SGHTA, CDR2 FQGNSA. This CDR3 is built from 13 residues. Here the CDR3 reads CASSLAAGVEQFF. CDR3 DNA: TGTGCCAGCAGCTTAGCCGCGGGAGTTGAGCAGTTCTTC.

V usage is TRBV19 and J usage is TRBJ2-7; the D gene is possibly TRBD1 (6 bases). The germline gives CDR1 LNHDA, CDR2 SQIVND (reference sequence). Trimming removed 4 bases at V and 5 bases at J, with 18 bases between. The CDR3 has 15 residues. Written as DNA, the CDR3 is TGTGCCAGTAGTAGGACGACAGGTGGAGCAAACGAGCAGTACTTC. This codes for CASSRTTGGANEQYF.

At least ten counts were recorded for this clonotype. The J gene is TRBJ1-5, the V gene TRBV7-2, with D unresolved. In germline, CDR1 is SGHTA, CDR2 FQGNSA. The CDR3 contains 13 residues. V was trimmed by 3 bases and J by 0 bases, leaving 3 bases between them. CDR3 nucleotide sequence: TGTGCCAGCAGCTTTAGTAGCAATCAGCCCCAGCATTTT. It specifies CASSFSSNQPQHF.

The V gene is TRBV20-1, the J gene TRBJ2-7, with 10 positions matching TRBD2. V lost 6 bases and J lost 2; bases outside the gene matches: 4. Germline values: CDR1 DFQATT, CDR2 SNEGSKA (reference sequence). The CDR3 sequence is 13 residues long. Here the CDR3 DNA reads TGCAGTGCCTGGACTAGCGGCCCCTACGAGCAGTACTTC. It codes for CSAWTSGPYEQYF.

The rearrangement uses TRBV11-2 and TRBJ2-5, with a possible D match to TRBD2 (7 bases). V dropped 4 bases and J dropped 4 bases, with 25 bases sitting between them. This CDR3 region has 18 residues. Germline V CDR1 and CDR2: SGHAT, FQNNGV. CDR3 nucleotide sequence: TGTGCCAGCAGCTCAAACCTGGGGGGGGCGGGGGAAGGAGAGACCCAGTACTTC. Residues: CASSSNLGGAGEGETQYF.

In regard to this clonotype: The limits of the CDR3 on the DNA are not certain, so only TCRdb's listed CDR3 is given. This chain uses TRBV10-3 with TRBJ2-1; the table calls TRBD2, which could not be checked here. The CDR3 is 16 amino acids long, termini counted. Germline CDR1 reads ENHRY; CDR2 reads SYGVKD. CDR3: CAICSAPGLAYNEQFF.

The table lists this clonotype with many counts. The rearrangement links TRBV29-1 to TRBJ2-1; a weak D match, TRBD2 (5 bases). The V end lost 1 base, the J end lost 2 bases, and 9 bases lay between the germline ends. CDR1 is SQVTM, CDR2 ANQGSEA, per germline. CDR3 size: 14 residues. CDR3 DNA sequence: TGCAGCGTTGAAGTGGGAGTCCCCTACAATGAGCAGTTCTTC. Translating gives CSVEVGVPYNEQFF.

The V gene is TRBV7-8, the J gene TRBJ1-2; D gene ambiguous. The V end lost 3 bases, the J end lost 0 bases, and 11 bases lay between the germline ends. This CDR3 comprises 15 residues. The germline gives CDR1 SGHVS, CDR2 FQNEAQ. CDR3 in amino acids: CASSLYTRANYGYTF. The CDR3 DNA follows: TGTGCCAGCAGCTTGTACACCAGAGCTAACTATGGCTACACCTTC.

With respect to this clonotype: The conserved phenylalanine or tryptophan is not found at the CDR3 terminus, so this likely reflects a read error. This sequence joins TRBV2 and TRBJ1-2, with TRBD1 identical over 9 bases. CDR1 SNHLY and CDR2 FYNNEI come from the germline V gene. The CDR3 extends over 15 amino acids. Trimming cost V 10 bases and J 6 bases; bases outside gene matches: 15. CDR3 bases: TGTGCCAACCTAGACAGGGGGGTCTACGATGATGGCTACACCCTC. The encoded protein is CANLDRGVYDDGYTL.

The rearrangement links TRBV12-2 to TRBJ2-2; the D call in the table, TRBD2, was not verified against the DNA. TRBV12-2 is flagged as a pseudogene. The CDR3 totals 15 residues. The CDR3 sequence: CASRLKRQGPGELFF. CDR3 coding DNA: TGTGCAAGTCGCTTAAAACGCCAAGGGCCCGGGGAGCTGTTTTTT.

This clonotype was picked up a small number of times. The chain has TRBV9 and TRBJ1-2, with D possibly matching TRBD1 (6 bases). The CDR3 covers 15 residues. CDR1 is SGDLS, CDR2 YYNGEE, per germline. V dropped 0 bases and J dropped 2 bases, with 11 bases sitting between them. The CDR3 nucleotides are TGTGCCAGCAGCGTAGAGGACAGTCCGAACTATGGCTACACCTTC. Its translation: CASSVEDSPNYGYTF.

This chain joins TRBV20-1 and TRBJ1-2; D gene ambiguous. Looked up from germline, CDR1 is DFQATT and CDR2 is SNEGSKA (reference sequence). The V end lost 2 bases, the J end lost 2 bases, and 9 bases lay between the germline ends. The CDR3 contains 13 residues. The CDR3 sequence: CSARLDRNYGYTF. In DNA form, the CDR3 reads TGCAGTGCTAGACTAGACCGAAACTATGGCTACACCTTC.

V usage is TRBV10-3 and J usage is TRBJ2-7; 8 bases are shared with TRBD1. The CDR3 has 16 amino acids. J gave up 0 bases and V 3 bases, and 7 bases lay outside the gene matches. Per germline, CDR1 ENHRY and CDR2 SYGVKD. In DNA, the CDR3 is TGTGCCATCAGTGAAATACCAGGGGGCGGCTCCTACGAGCAGTACTTC. The encoded protein is CAISEIPGGGSYEQYF.

The table lists this clonotype with a few counts. This chain links TRBV19 with TRBJ2-7; either TRBD1 or TRBD2 may supply D (7 bases each). There are 14 residues in the CDR3. Trimming cost V 4 bases and J 5 bases, with 15 bases left between them. Germline CDR1 reads LNHDA; CDR2 reads SQIVND (reference sequence). CDR3 loop: CASSRGGTVHEQYF. The CDR3 region has the DNA TGTGCCAGTAGTAGGGGAGGGACAGTACACGAGCAGTACTTC. Full variable domain (outside the CDR3, taken from reference TRBV19 and TRBJ2-7): DGGITQSPKYLFRKEGQNVTLSCEQNLNHDAMYWYRQDPGQGLRLIYYSQIVNDFQKGDIAEGYSVSREKKESFPLTVTSAQKNPTAFYLCASSRGGTVHEQYFGPGTRLTVT.

This clonotype was recorded many times. CDR3 sequence: CASRHTFGKNTEAFF. CDR3 coding DNA: TGTGCCAGCAGACACACATTCGGGAAGAACACTGAAGCTTTCTTT. J is TRBJ1-1 and V is TRBV6-2 or TRBV6-3, with unresolved D. Germline CDR1 and CDR2: MNHEY and SVGEGT. Trimming cost V 6 bases and J 1 base, with 15 bases left between them. The CDR3 runs to 15 residues.

The CDR3 DNA reads as TGTGCCAGCAGTGAACCGGGGGGGAGCTCCTACGAGCAGTACTTC. It translates to CASSEPGGSSYEQYF. V usage is TRBV6-1 and J usage is TRBJ2-7, with 8 bases aligning to TRBD2. This CDR3 has 15 amino acids. Germline assignment: CDR1 MNHNS and CDR2 SASEGT. The ends lost 2 bases at V and 0 bases at J; junction bases unmatched: 3.

CDR3 region: CASSYQGGYTF. CDR3 coding DNA: TGTGCCAGCAGCTATCAGGGGGGCTACACCTTC. The chain couples TRBV7-9 to TRBJ1-2, with D possibly TRBD1 on 6 matching bases. Per the germline V gene, CDR1 is SEHNR and CDR2 is FQNEAQ (reference sequence). Trimming cost V 4 bases and J 8 bases, with 8 bases left between them. The CDR3 is made up of 11 amino acids.

The gene calls are TRBV2 and TRBJ1-2; 9 bases line up with TRBD1. The CDR3 spans 15 residues. Germline V gene data show CDR1 as SNHLY and CDR2 as FYNNEI. The V gene end was trimmed by 4 bases and the J gene end by 4 bases; junction bases not matched to a gene: 7. The CDR3 bases are TGTGCCAGCAGTGCGACAGGGGGGATCGGCTATGGCTACACCTTC. This codes for CASSATGGIGYGYTF.

Comment on this clonotype: One end of the junction varies from germline; a read error may be responsible. The chain is built from TRBV11-2 and TRBJ2-4; 8 bases align to TRBD1. The germline V gene encodes CDR1 SGHAT and CDR2 FQNNGV. There are 17 residues in the CDR3. CDR3 coding DNA: TGTGTCAGCAGCTTACCGCGGACAGGGTGGGCCAAAAACATTCAGTACTTC. This codes for CVSSLPRTGWAKNIQYF.

This rearrangement joins TRBV2 to TRBJ2-1, with D possibly TRBD1 on 5 matching bases. The V and J ends lost 6 bases and 9 bases respectively, with 15 bases between them. Germline V gene lookup returns CDR1 SNHLY and CDR2 FYNNEI. The CDR3 runs 13 residues. Here the CDR3 reads CASRGLMVLEQFF. The CDR3 region has the DNA TGTGCCAGCAGGGGGCTAATGGTGCTTGAGCAGTTCTTC.

The count of this clonotype is one. J is TRBJ1-1 and V is TRBV20-1; D is perhaps TRBD1 (5 bases). The CDR3 consists of 14 residues. From germline, CDR1 is DFQATT and CDR2 SNEGSKA (reference sequence). V lost 3 bases, J lost 2 bases, and 13 bases lay in between. In DNA, the CDR3 is TGCAGTGCTAGTAACAGGAAAACCAACACTGAAGCTTTCTTT. This codes for CSASNRKTNTEAFF.

The genes are TRBV29-1 and TRBJ2-2; a possible D gene is TRBD2 (6 bases). Germline V CDR1 and CDR2: SQVTM, ANQGSEA. With 4 bases removed from V and 1 base from J, the gap between germline ends came to 13 bases. The CDR3 loop spans 15 amino acids. The CDR3: CSVVGLRGNTGELFF. CDR3 DNA: TGCAGCGTTGTTGGGTTGCGGGGGAACACCGGGGAGCTGTTTTTT.

The gene calls are TRBV20-1 and TRBJ1-6; TRBD1 might be the D (5 bases). V was shortened by 0 bases and J by 8 bases, with 20 bases between the two germline ends. Germline values: CDR1 DFQATT, CDR2 SNEGSKA (reference sequence). The CDR3 runs to 17 residues. This CDR3 reads CSARDRGLAGRDSPLHF. CDR3 coding DNA: TGCAGTGCTAGAGATCGGGGACTAGCGGGAAGGGATTCACCCCTCCACTTT.

This clonotype was recorded many times. In DNA form, the CDR3 reads TGTGCCAGCAGTTTCGCCGCAGGCTACTATGGCTACACCTTC. Protein: CASSFAAGYYGYTF. The rearrangement links TRBV27 to TRBJ1-2, with D unresolved. The CDR3 has 14 amino acids. V shed 3 bases and J shed 3 bases, with 11 bases lying between them. Germline V CDR1 and CDR2: MNHEY, SMNVEV (reference sequence).